The T cell receptor beta chain described here comes from a study of brain metastases from non-small cell lung cancer. General observations from the study: Fewer infiltrating T cells were found in brain metastases than primaries.

CDR1 and CDR2 (germline): SNHLY, FYNNEI. CDR3 length equals 11 residues. Trimming cost V 3 bases and J 9 bases, with 9 bases left between them. Profiled with immunoSEQ multiplex PCR; TCRdb holds only in-frame clones, not every one. The table includes 2,500 to 3,000 clones, 80% to 85% detected once. A word on this clone: Antigen unknown. The same CDR3 can be traced to other DNA sequences in this sample.

J is TRBJ2-7 and V is TRBV2; no firm D call. This TCR derives from a donor at least 40 years old with non-small cell lung cancer. The specimen was primary lung tumor tissue. DNA for the CDR3: TGTGCCAGCAGTGAGCCTGGTCGGCAGTACTTC. This translates into CASSEPGRQYF.